This T cell receptor beta chain is drawn from a study of CD8 T cells in ankylosing spondylitis. This clonotype occurred many times. Its antigen is undetermined. Study-level points and caveats: Earlier authors reported some of these motif variants in reactive arthritis synovial fluid and blood. Blood of patients with ankylosing spondylitis appeared to be characterized by a TCR beta motif of eight highly homologous variants.

TCRdb processed the 5' RACE reads anew with MiXCR; each CDR3 protein has one entry. Of 200,000 to 250,000 distinct CDR3 sequences listed, more than 9% are singletons. The CDR3 sequence is 14 residues long. The V end lost 6 bases, the J end lost 6 bases, and 20 bases lay between the germline ends. Germline CDR1 reads DFQATT; CDR2 reads SNEGSKA (reference sequence). The chain employs TRBV20-1 and TRBJ1-2, with D possibly TRBD1 on 5 matching bases. This sequence was found in a male donor with ankylosing spondylitis or in good health (not recorded which). The sequenced material came from blood, either unsorted or a sorted T cell fraction (not recorded which). This chain's CDR3 is CSAPQPGGYHGYTF. In DNA form, the CDR3 reads TGCAGTGCCCCTCAGCCCGGGGGTTACCATGGCTACACCTTC.